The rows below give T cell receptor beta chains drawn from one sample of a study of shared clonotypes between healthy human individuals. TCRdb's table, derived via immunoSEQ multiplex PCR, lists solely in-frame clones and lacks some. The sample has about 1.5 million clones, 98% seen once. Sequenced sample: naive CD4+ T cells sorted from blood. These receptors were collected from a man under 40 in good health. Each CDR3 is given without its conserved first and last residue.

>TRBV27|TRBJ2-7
ASRLAGEREQY
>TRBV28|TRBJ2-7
ASSLLGTSRYEQY
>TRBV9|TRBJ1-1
ASSREAGGLNTEAF
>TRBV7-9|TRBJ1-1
ASSLEQGTEAF
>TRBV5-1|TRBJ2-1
ASSLGLAGEDSEQF
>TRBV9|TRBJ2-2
ASSSRPSNTGELF
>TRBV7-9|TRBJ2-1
ASSFEGTYNEQF
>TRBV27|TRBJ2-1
ASSLIPRDTGLAGGNEQF
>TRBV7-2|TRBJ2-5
ASSPRGTSGSPWTQY
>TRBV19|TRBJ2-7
ASSLGQGQTYEQY
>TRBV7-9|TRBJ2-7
ASSLPVSYEQY
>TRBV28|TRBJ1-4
ASSFGGKLF
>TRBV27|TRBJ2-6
ASSSWRGSGANVLT
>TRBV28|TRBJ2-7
ASSPPYFLDEQY
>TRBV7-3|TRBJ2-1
ASSLTGTRGTNEQF
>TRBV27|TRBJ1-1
ASSPIGTMNTEAF
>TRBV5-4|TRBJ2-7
ASSFSGLADYEQY
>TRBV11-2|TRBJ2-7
ASSRPGGRGSYEQY
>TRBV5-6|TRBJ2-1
ASSQGLAGVGNEQF
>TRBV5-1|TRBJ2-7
ASSLEQVKYEQY
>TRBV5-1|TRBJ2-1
ASSLAQGTSYDEQF
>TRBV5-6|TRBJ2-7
ASSLFTGERN
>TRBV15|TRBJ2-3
ATSRDFGSGRAY
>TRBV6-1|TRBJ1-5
ASSADPGGPSGNQPQH
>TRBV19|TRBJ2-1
ASSPDRSSYNEQF
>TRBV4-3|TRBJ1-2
ASSQDEGQYGYT
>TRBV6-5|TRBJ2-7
ASNQGPLSQQY
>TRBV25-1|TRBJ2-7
ASSEFGEQY
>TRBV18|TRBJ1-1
ASSLGPNTEAF
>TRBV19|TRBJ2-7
ASSITTGNYYEQY
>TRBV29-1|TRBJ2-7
SVAFYGLASYEQY
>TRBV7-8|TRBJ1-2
ASSLDGGLYGYT
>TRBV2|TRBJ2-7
ASSDGLAGGEYEQY
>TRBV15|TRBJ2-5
ATSRDMTRLQETQY
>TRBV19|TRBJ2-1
ASSATPGTSGRFGEQF
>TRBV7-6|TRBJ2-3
ASSLAADTQY
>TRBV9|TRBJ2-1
ASSVGFGPPRTSGRDEQF
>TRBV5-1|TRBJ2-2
ASSLASGRDTGELF
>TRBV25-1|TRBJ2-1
ASSELGLAGRNEQF
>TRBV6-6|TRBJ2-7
ASSASYEQY
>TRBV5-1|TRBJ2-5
ASSLAGKQETQY
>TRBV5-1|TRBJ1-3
ASSLEGHSGNTIY
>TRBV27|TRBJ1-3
ASSPRSGRGLGNTIY
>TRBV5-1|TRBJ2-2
ASGAGSLAGNTGELF
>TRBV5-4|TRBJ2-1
ASSLALAGVGEQF
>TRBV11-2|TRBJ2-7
ASSFEATSYEQY
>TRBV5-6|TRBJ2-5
ASSHTTGGSGETQY
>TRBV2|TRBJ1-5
ASSWFSVYNQPQH